In its sample, the clone carrying this T cell receptor (beta chain) was seen many times. TCR beta CDR3 regions were amplified from RNA transcripts. A first-round RT-PCR of the TCR CDR3 used the HTBI primer set. TCRdb processed the multiplex PCR reads anew with MiXCR; each CDR3 protein has one entry. The table shows about half a million distinct CDR3 sequences, with around 21% occurring only once. The sample belongs to a study of T cells in Graves' hyperthyroidism and ophthalmopathy. Graves' hyperthyroidism qualified as stable when ophthalmopathy did not progress within 18 months. The hyperthyroidism was newly diagnosed and had lasted under 2 months; the patients were aged 18 to 65. A roughly 10 ml volume of fresh peripheral blood provided the PBMCs. CDR3 length: 17 residues. The germline V gene encodes CDR1 SGHDT and CDR2 YYEEEE. Trimming took 7 bases from V and 0 from J, leaving 20 bases between them.

This clonotype was sampled from a man aged 18 to 30 with Graves' hyperthyroidism. Sequencing was done on a sample of blood. The chain employs TRBV5-6 and TRBJ1-3; D not certain. The CDR3 loop reads CASGHLRAAYSGNTIYF. As DNA, the CDR3 is TGTGCCAGCGGCCACCTCCGGGCGGCCTACTCTGGAAACACCATATATTTT.